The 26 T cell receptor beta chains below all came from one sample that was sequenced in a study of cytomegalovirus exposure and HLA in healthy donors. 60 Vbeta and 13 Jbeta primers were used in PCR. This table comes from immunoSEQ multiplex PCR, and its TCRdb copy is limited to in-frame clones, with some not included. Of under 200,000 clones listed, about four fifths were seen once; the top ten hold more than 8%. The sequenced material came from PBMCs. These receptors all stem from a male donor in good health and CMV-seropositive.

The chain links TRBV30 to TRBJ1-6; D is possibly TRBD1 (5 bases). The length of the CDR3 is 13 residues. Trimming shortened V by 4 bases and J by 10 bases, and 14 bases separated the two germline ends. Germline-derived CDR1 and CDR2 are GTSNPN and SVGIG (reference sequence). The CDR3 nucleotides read TGTGCCTGGAATATTCAGGGAGGCTCACCCCTCCACTTT. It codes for CAWNIQGGSPLHF.

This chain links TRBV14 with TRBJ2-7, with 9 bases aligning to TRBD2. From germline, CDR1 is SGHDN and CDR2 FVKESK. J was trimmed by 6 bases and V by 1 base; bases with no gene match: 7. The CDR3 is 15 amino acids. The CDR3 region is CASSQVISGSGEQYF. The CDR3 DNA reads TGTGCCAGCAGCCAAGTGATTAGCGGGAGTGGCGAGCAGTACTTC.

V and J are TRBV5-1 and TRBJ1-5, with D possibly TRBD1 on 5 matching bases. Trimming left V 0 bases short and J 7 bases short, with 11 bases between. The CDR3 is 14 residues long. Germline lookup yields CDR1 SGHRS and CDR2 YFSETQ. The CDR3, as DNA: TGCGCCAGCAGCTTGGTTTCGGGGGTCCAGCCCCAGCATTTT. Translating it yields CASSLVSGVQPQHF.

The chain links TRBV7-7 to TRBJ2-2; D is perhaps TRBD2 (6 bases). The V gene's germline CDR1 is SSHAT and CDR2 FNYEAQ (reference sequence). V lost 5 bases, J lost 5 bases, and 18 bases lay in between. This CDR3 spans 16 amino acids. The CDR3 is CASSVDPTRRTGELFF. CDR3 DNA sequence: TGTGCCAGCAGCGTAGACCCGACTAGGCGGACCGGGGAGCTGTTTTTT. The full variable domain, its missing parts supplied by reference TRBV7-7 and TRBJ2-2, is GAGVSQSPRYKVTKRGQDVTLRCDPISSHATLYWYQQALGQGPEFLTYFNYEAQPDKSGLPSDRFSAERPEGSISTLTIQRTEQRDSAMYRCASSVDPTRRTGELFFGEGSRLTVL.

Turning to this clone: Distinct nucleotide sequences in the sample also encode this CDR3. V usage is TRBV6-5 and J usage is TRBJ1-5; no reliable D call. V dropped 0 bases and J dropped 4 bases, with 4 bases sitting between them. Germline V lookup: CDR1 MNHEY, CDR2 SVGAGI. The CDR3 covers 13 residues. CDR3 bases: TGTGCCAGCAGTTACTCCCGGAATCAGCCCCAGCATTTT. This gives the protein CASSYSRNQPQHF.

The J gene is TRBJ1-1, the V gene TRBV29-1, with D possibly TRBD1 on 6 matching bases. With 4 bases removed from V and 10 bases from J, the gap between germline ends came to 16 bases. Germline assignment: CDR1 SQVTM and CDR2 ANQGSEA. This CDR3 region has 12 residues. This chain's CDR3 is CSVVGARIGAFF. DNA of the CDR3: TGCAGCGTTGTGGGGGCGCGGATAGGAGCTTTCTTT.

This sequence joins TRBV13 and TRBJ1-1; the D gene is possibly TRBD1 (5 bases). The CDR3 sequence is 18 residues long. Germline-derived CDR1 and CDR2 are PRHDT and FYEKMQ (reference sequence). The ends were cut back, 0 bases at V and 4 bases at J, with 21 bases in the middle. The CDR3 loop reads CASSLGRFSREASTEAFF. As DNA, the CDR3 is TGTGCCAGCAGCTTAGGGCGTTTCTCCAGGGAAGCGAGCACTGAAGCTTTCTTT.

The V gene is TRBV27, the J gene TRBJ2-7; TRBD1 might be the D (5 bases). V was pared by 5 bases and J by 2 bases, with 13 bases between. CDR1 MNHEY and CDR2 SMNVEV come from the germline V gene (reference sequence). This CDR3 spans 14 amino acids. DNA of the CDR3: TGTGCCAGCAGTCTAGGATTAGGGGCCTACGAGCAGTACTTC. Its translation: CASSLGLGAYEQYF.

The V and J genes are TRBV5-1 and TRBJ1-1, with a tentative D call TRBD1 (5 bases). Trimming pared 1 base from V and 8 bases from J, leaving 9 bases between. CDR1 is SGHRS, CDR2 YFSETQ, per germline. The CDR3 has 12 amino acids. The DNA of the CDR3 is TGCGCCAGCAGCTTGAGGACAAACGAAGCTTTCTTT. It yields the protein CASSLRTNEAFF.

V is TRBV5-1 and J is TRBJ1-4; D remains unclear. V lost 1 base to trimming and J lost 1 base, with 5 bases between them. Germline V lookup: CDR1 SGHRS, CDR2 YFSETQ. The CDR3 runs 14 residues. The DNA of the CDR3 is TGCGCCAGCAGCTTGTCCCTAACTAATGAAAAACTGTTTTTT. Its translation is CASSLSLTNEKLFF.

Here the CDR3 DNA reads TGTGCCAGCCAGTCGATGAACACTGAAGCTTTCTTT. It specifies CASQSMNTEAFF. The rearrangement joins TRBV6-1 to TRBJ1-1; D not certain. Germline loops: CDR1 MNHNS, CDR2 SASEGT. The ends were cut back, 8 bases at V and 0 bases at J, with 7 bases in the middle. The length of the CDR3 is 12 residues.

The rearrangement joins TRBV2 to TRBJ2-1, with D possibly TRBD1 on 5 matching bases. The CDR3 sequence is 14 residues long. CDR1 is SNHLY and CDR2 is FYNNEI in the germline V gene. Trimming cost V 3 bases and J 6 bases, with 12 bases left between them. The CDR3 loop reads CASSEVQGFNEQFF. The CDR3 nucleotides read TGTGCCAGCAGTGAGGTGCAGGGCTTCAATGAGCAGTTCTTC.

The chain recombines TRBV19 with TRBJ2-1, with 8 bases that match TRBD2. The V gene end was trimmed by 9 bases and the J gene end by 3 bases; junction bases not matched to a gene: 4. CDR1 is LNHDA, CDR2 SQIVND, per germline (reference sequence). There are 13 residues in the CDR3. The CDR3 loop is CASFSGNYNEQFF. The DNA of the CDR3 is TGTGCCAGCTTTAGCGGGAACTACAATGAGCAGTTCTTC. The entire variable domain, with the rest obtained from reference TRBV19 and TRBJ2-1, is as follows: DGGITQSPKYLFRKEGQNVTLSCEQNLNHDAMYWYRQDPGQGLRLIYYSQIVNDFQKGDIAEGYSVSREKKESFPLTVTSAQKNPTAFYLCASFSGNYNEQFFGPGTRLTVL.

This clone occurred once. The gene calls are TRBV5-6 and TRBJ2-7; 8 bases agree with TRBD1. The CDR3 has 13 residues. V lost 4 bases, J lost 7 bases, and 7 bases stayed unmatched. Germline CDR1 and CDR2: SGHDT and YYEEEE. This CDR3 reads CASSKDRAGEQYF. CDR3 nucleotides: TGTGCCAGCAGCAAGGACAGGGCGGGAGAGCAGTACTTC.

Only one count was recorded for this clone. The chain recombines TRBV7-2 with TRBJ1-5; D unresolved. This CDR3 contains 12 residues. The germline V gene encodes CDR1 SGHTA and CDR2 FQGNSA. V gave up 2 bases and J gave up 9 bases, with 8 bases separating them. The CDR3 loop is CASSLRGSPQHF. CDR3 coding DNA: TGTGCCAGCAGCTTAAGAGGGTCGCCCCAGCATTTT.

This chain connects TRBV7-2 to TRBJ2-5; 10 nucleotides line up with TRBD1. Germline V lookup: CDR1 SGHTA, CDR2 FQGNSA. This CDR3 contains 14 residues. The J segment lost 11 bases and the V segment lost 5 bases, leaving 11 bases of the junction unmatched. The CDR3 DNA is TGTGCCAGCAGCGTGTTCCGGGACAGGGGACAGCAGTACTTC. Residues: CASSVFRDRGQQYF.

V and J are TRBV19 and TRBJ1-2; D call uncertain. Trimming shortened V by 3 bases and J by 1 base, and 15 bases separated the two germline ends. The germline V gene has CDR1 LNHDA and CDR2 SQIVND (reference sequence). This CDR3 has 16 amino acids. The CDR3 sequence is CASSIKSRGINYGYTF. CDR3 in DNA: TGTGCCAGTAGTATCAAATCGAGAGGAATTAACTATGGCTACACCTTC.

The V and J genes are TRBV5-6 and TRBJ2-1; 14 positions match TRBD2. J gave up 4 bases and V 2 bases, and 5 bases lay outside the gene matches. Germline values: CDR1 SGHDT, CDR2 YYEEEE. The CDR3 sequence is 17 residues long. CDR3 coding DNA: TGTGCCAGCAGCTTATTGACTAGCGGGAGGGTTTACAATGAGCAGTTCTTC. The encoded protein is CASSLLTSGRVYNEQFF.

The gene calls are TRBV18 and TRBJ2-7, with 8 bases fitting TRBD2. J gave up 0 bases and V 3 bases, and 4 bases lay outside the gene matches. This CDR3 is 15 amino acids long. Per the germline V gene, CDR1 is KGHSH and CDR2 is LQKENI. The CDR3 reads CASSPRGGLSYEQYF. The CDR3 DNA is TGTGCCAGCTCACCGCGCGGGGGGCTCTCCTACGAGCAGTACTTC.

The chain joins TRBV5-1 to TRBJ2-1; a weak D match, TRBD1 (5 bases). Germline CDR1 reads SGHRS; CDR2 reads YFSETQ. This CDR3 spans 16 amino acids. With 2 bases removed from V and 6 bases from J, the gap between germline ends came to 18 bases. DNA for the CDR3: TGCGCCAGCAGCTTAGAGGCGGACGCTAGGGGCAATGAGCAGTTCTTC. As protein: CASSLEADARGNEQFF.

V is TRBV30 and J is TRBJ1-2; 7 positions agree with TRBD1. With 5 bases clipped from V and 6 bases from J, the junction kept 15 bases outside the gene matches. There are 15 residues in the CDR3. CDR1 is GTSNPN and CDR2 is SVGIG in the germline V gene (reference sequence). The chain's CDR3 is CAWVPGQRKGNGYTF. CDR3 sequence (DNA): TGTGCCTGGGTCCCGGGACAGAGAAAGGGGAATGGCTACACCTTC. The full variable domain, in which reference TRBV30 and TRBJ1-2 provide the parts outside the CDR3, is SQTIHQWPATLVQPVGSPLSLECTVEGTSNPNLYWYRQAAGRGLQLLFYSVGIGQISSEVPQNLSASRPQDRQFILSSKKLLLSDSGFYLCAWVPGQRKGNGYTFGSGTRLTVV.

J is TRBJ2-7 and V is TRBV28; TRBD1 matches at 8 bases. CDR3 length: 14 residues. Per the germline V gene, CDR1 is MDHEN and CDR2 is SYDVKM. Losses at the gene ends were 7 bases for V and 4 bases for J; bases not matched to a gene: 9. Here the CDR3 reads CASTRTGIAYEQYF. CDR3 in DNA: TGTGCCAGCACCCGGACAGGGATAGCATACGAGCAGTACTTC.

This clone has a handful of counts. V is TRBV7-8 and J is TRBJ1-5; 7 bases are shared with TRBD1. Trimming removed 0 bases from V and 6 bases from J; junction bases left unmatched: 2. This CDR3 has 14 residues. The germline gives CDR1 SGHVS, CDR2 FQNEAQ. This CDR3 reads CASSLAQGSQPQHF. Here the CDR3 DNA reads TGTGCCAGCAGCTTAGCACAGGGGAGTCAGCCCCAGCATTTT.

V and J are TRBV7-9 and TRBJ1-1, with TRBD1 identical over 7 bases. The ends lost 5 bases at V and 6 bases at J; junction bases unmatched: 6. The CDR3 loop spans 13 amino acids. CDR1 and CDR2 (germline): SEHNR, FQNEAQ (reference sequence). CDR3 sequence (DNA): TGTGCCAGCAGCCGCGCAGGGGGGCCTGAAGCTTTCTTT. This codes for CASSRAGGPEAFF.

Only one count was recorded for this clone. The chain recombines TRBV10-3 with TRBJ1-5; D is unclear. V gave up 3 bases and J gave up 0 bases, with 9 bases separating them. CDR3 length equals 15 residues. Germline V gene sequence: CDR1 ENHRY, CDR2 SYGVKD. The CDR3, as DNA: TGTGCCATCAGTGAATACGGGGATAGCAATCAGCCCCAGCATTTT. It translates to CAISEYGDSNQPQHF.

The CDR3 DNA follows: TGTGCCAGCAGCGCCACCTTAGCGGGAGGGCGAGAGACCCAGTACTTC. Protein sequence: CASSATLAGGRETQYF. V is TRBV9 and J is TRBJ2-5; 11 nucleotides align to TRBD2. V dropped 3 bases and J dropped 4; count of bases not matched to a gene: 8. CDR3 length: 16 residues. The V gene's germline CDR1 is SGDLS and CDR2 YYNGEE.